Detailed here is one TCR beta chain. No antigen is known for it. The method was immunoSEQ multiplex PCR; TCRdb's version includes in-frame clones alone and lacks a portion of them. The repertoire holds fewer than 150,000 clones, with 80% to 90% as singletons. This sample was taken from a study of cytomegalovirus exposure and HLA in healthy donors. Study outcomes and limitations: In vitro experiments confirmed that three CMV-associated chains were specific for CMV antigens. There were some public TCRs occurring in many donors, but most TCR sequences were rare. TCR beta chains numbering roughly 150 were designated cytomegalovirus-associated.

The germline gives CDR1 MNHNS, CDR2 SASEGT. Trimming cost V 2 bases and J 4 bases; bases outside gene matches: 4. This CDR3 comprises 14 residues. The chain has TRBV6-1 and TRBJ1-2, with 7 bases that match TRBD1. The source is a man between 18 and 35 years old in good health and CMV-seropositive. The sequencing input was PBMCs. The CDR3 coding sequence is TGTGCCAGCAGTGAAATCGGGACAGCCTATGGCTACACCTTC. As protein: CASSEIGTAYGYTF.